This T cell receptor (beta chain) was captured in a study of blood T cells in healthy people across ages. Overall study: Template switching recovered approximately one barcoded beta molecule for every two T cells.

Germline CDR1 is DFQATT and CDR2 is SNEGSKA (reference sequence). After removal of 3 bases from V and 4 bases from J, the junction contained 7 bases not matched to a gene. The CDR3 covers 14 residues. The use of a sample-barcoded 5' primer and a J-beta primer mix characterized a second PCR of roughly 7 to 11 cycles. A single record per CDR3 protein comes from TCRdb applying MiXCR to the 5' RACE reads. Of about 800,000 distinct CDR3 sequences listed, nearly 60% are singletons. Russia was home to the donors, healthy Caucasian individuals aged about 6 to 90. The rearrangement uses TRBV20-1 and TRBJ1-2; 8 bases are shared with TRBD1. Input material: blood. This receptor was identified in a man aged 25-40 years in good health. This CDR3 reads CSARRTGSVYGYTF. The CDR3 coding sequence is TGCAGTGCTAGGAGGACAGGGAGCGTCTATGGCTACACCTTC.